One sample yielded the 22 T cell receptor beta chains listed below, sequenced in a study of T cells in Graves' hyperthyroidism and ophthalmopathy. Using RNA transcripts as the source, TCR beta CDR3 regions were amplified. TCR CDR3 underwent first-round RT-PCR with the HTBI primer set. TCRdb reprocessed the multiplex PCR reads with MiXCR, giving one entry per CDR3 protein. The sample shows 250,000 or so distinct CDR3 sequences, roughly 14% of them seen only once. Sequenced sample: blood. The receptors originated from a middle-aged woman with Graves' hyperthyroidism that later progressed to Graves' ophthalmopathy.

This clonotype was observed a handful of times. A junction end diverges from the germline sequence, so it may reflect a read error. The chain recombines TRBV3-1 with TRBJ2-5; TRBD1 or TRBD2 may be the D gene (5 bases each). There are 11 residues in the CDR3. Germline lookup yields CDR1 LGHDT and CDR2 YNNKEL (reference sequence). The DNA for the CDR3 is TGTGCCAGCAGCCAGGGGGAATTATGGCACTTC. Translated: CASSQGELWHF.

This clonotype was counted ten times or more. The J gene is TRBJ2-7, the V gene TRBV7-3; 8 bases agree with TRBD1. This CDR3 is 15 amino acids long. The V segment lost 5 bases and the J segment 1 base; nucleotides outside the gene matches: 7. Germline V gene lookup returns CDR1 SGHTA and CDR2 FQGTGA. The CDR3 region is CASSPGQGLSYEQYF. CDR3 nucleotides: TGTGCCAGCAGCCCAGGACAGGGACTTTCCTACGAGCAGTACTTC.

This clonotype was counted at least ten times. The V and J genes are TRBV28 and TRBJ2-7; 10 positions agree with TRBD2. The CDR3 covers 14 residues. With V trimmed by 6 bases and J by 3 bases, 5 bases remained unmatched. Germline V lookup: CDR1 MDHEN, CDR2 SYDVKM. The CDR3 coding sequence is TGTGCCAGCAGCGACGGGACTAGCGACTACGAGCAGTACTTC. This encodes CASSDGTSDYEQYF.

This clonotype was observed many times. The chain combines TRBV24-1 with TRBJ2-1; 13 bases align to TRBD2. Germline CDR1 KGHDR, CDR2 SFDVKD. J gave up 9 bases and V 2 bases, and 6 bases lay outside the gene matches. The CDR3 runs to 16 residues. The chain's CDR3 is CATSDSLAGGPSEQFF. CDR3 DNA: TGTGCCACCAGTGATTCACTAGCGGGAGGGCCGAGTGAGCAGTTCTTC.

This clonotype showed up many times. The chain joins TRBV6-2 or TRBV6-3 to TRBJ2-3; D is possibly TRBD2 (6 bases). V was cut by 2 bases and J by 0 bases, with 15 bases left in between. Germline CDR1 is MNHEY and CDR2 is SVGEGT. This CDR3 comprises 17 residues. The DNA of the CDR3 is TGTGCCAGCAGTTACCCACGCGGGGCTCCCAGCACAGATACGCAGTATTTT. Its protein is CASSYPRGAPSTDTQYF.

This clonotype was counted only a few times. It may be a read error: a sequence one base away is much more abundant. J is TRBJ1-3 and V is TRBV28; 8 bases match TRBD1. The CDR3 extends over 16 amino acids. The germline CDR1 and CDR2 sequences are MDHEN and SYDVKM. The CDR3 region is CASSSGQGRTGSTIYF. DNA of the CDR3: TGTGCCAGCAGTTCTGGACAGGGAAGGACTGGAAGCACCATATATTTT.

This clonotype showed up many times. The chain has TRBV30 and TRBJ2-7; 7 nucleotides align to TRBD1. Looked up from germline, CDR1 is GTSNPN and CDR2 is SVGIG (reference sequence). With 1 base clipped from V and 6 bases from J, the junction kept 9 bases outside the gene matches. The CDR3 is 14 residues long. CDR3 nucleotide sequence: TGTGCCTGGAGTGCCGACAGGGCACGTTCCGAGCAGTACTTC. Amino acids: CAWSADRARSEQYF.

This clonotype turned up a few times. CDR3 in DNA: TGTGCCAGTAGTGGCTCCCTCGGGGAGCCCCAGTATTTT. This translates into CASSGSLGEPQYF. This chain connects TRBV19 to TRBJ1-5; a possible D gene is TRBD2 (5 bases). TRBJ2-3 explains the end of the DNA better; the J call may be wrong. This CDR3 spans 13 amino acids. Per the germline V gene, CDR1 is LNHDA and CDR2 is SQIVND (reference sequence).

About this clonotype: Possible read error: a much larger clone is one base away. The genes are TRBV7-9 and TRBJ2-7; a possible D gene is TRBD2 (6 bases). CDR1 and CDR2 (germline): SEHNR, FQNEAQ (reference sequence). This CDR3 spans 14 amino acids. The CDR3 protein is CASNPMEAGSEQSF. CDR3 nucleotides: TGTGCCAGCAACCCAATGGAGGCGGGGAGCGAGCAGTCCTTC.

At least ten counts were recorded for this clonotype. V usage is TRBV9 and J usage is TRBJ2-3; no clear D. Trimming removed 1 base at V and 4 bases at J, with 7 bases between. CDR1 and CDR2 (germline): SGDLS, YYNGEE. This CDR3 has 13 residues. The CDR3 loop reads CASSVSPPDTQYF. The CDR3 nucleotides are TGTGCCAGCAGCGTATCCCCCCCAGATACGCAGTATTTT.

This clonotype was observed at least ten times. The chain joins TRBV2 to TRBJ1-1, with D possibly TRBD1 on 5 matching bases. CDR1 and CDR2 (germline): SNHLY, FYNNEI. The CDR3 consists of 13 residues. The ends were cut back, 6 bases at V and 3 bases at J, with 11 bases in the middle. As DNA, the CDR3 is TGTGCCAGCAGCAGCAGGGTGTACACTGAAGCTTTCTTT. Its protein is CASSSRVYTEAFF.

This clonotype was seen a few times. The CDR3 reads CASSYSASSNQPQHF. In nucleotides, the CDR3 is TGTGCCAGCAGTTACTCGGCGTCGAGCAATCAGCCCCAGCATTTT. The rearrangement uses TRBV6-5 and TRBJ1-5, with no clear D. V gave up 0 bases and J gave up 1 base, with 7 bases separating them. The CDR3 consists of 15 residues. Germline lookup yields CDR1 MNHEY and CDR2 SVGAGI.

Only a few counts were recorded for this clonotype. The chain links TRBV20-1 to TRBJ1-1; 8 bases agree with TRBD1. Germline lookup yields CDR1 DFQATT and CDR2 SNEGSKA (reference sequence). V was clipped by 5 bases and J by 1 base; unmatched bases: 6. The CDR3 has 14 residues. This CDR3 is CSAFPGTGNTEAFF. CDR3 sequence (DNA): TGCAGTGCTTTCCCCGGGACAGGGAACACTGAAGCTTTCTTT.

This clonotype was seen repeatedly, ten times or more. The rearrangement links TRBV7-9 to TRBJ2-3; D unclear. The germline V and J ends were trimmed by 0 bases and 5 bases, with 6 bases remaining between them. Germline V gene data show CDR1 as SEHNR and CDR2 as FQNEAQ (reference sequence). The CDR3 covers 13 residues. Here the CDR3 DNA reads TGTGCCAGCAGCTTAGCCGTTGGAGATACGCAGTATTTT. Translated, it gives CASSLAVGDTQYF.

The chain recombines TRBV19 with TRBJ2-2; D unclear. The germline gives CDR1 LNHDA, CDR2 SQIVND (reference sequence). V gave up 8 bases and J gave up 1 base, with 11 bases separating them. The CDR3 runs 14 residues. The CDR3: CASERMLNTGELFF. In DNA form, the CDR3 reads TGTGCCAGTGAGAGGATGCTGAACACCGGGGAGCTGTTTTTT.

This clonotype was counted at least ten times. V is TRBV6-1 and J is TRBJ2-4; no clear D. The CDR3 spans 15 residues. Germline CDR1 and CDR2: MNHNS and SASEGT. V shed 4 bases and J shed 0 bases, with 10 bases lying between them. The CDR3 bases are TGTGCCAGCAGTGTAAGAGATTCAGCCAAAAACATTCAGTACTTC. Translating gives CASSVRDSAKNIQYF.

At least ten counts were recorded for this clonotype. This chain links TRBV12-3 or TRBV12-4 with TRBJ1-3, with D unresolved. There are 12 residues in the CDR3. Between the trimmed V and J ends, which lost 3 bases and 4 bases, there was a span of 4 bases. The CDR3 sequence is CASSFSGNTIYF. CDR3 sequence (DNA): TGTGCCAGCAGTTTTTCGGGAAACACCATATATTTT.

This chain joins TRBV7-9 and TRBJ2-4; 8 positions match TRBD1. The junction had 8 bases not matched to a gene; V was cut back by 7 bases and J by 0 bases. Germline V gene sequence: CDR1 SEHNR, CDR2 FQNEAQ (reference sequence). This CDR3 has 16 residues. CDR3 sequence: CASTSRTGRAKNIQYF. The CDR3 DNA is TGTGCCAGCACCTCTCGGACAGGGCGAGCCAAAAACATTCAGTACTTC.

This clonotype was seen only a few times. The V call is TRBV19, the J call TRBJ2-7; the D gene is possibly TRBD1 (6 bases). V was shortened by 4 bases and J by 2 bases, with 15 bases between the two germline ends. CDR1 and CDR2 (germline): LNHDA, SQIVND (reference sequence). CDR3 length equals 15 residues. The CDR3 loop is CASSRGLGQPYEQYF. The CDR3 DNA reads as TGTGCCAGTAGTAGAGGACTTGGACAGCCCTACGAGCAGTACTTC.

This clonotype showed up many times. The chain is built from TRBV14 and TRBJ2-3; TRBD2 aligns across 9 bases. This CDR3 comprises 16 residues. V shed 1 base, J shed 2 bases, and the junction held 4 bases outside the gene matches. CDR1 SGHDN and CDR2 FVKESK come from the germline V gene. CDR3 sequence (DNA): TGTGCCAGCAGCCAAGTTAGCGGGAGTTCCACAGATACGCAGTATTTT. This gives the protein CASSQVSGSSTDTQYF.

V is TRBV12-3 or TRBV12-4 and J is TRBJ2-6; D is unclear. The CDR3 is 14 amino acids. The germline V and J ends were trimmed by 7 bases and 0 bases, with 7 bases remaining between them. The CDR3 DNA reads as TGTGCCAGCACCCTGACCTCTGGGGCCAACGTCCTGACTTTC. It yields the protein CASTLTSGANVLTF.

This clonotype has a count of ten or more. J is TRBJ2-7 and V is TRBV10-3, with D possibly TRBD2 on 5 matching bases. Germline CDR1 ENHRY, CDR2 SYGVKD. V shed 9 bases and J shed 3 bases, with 9 bases lying between them. The CDR3 is made up of 11 amino acids. The CDR3 DNA follows: TGTGCCATTGGTGGAGGCTACGAGCAGTACTTC. Its protein product is CAIGGGYEQYF.